Shown below are 22 T cell receptor beta chains from a single sample sequenced in a study of blood T cell repertoires in COVID-19. Profiling relied on immunoSEQ multiplex PCR, and the TCRdb table lists in-frame clones only, not all of them. The sample holds approximately 94,000 clones, 84% seen once. The sequencing input was peripheral blood. The receptors come from a man in his 60s with acute or convalescent COVID-19.

The chain has TRBV5-4 and TRBJ2-2, with a weak D call TRBD2 (7 bases). CDR3 size: 14 residues. The V end was cut by 1 base, the J end by 5 bases, with 9 bases between. In germline, CDR1 is SGHNT, CDR2 YYREEE (reference sequence). CDR3 sequence: CASSLKGGTGELFF. CDR3 coding DNA: TGTGCCAGCAGCTTGAAGGGGGGGACCGGGGAGCTGTTTTTT.

A single count supports this clone. This rearrangement joins TRBV2 to TRBJ1-3, with TRBD1 as a possible D gene (6 bases). The V and J ends lost 6 bases and 0 bases respectively, with 9 bases between them. The CDR3 is 14 residues long. The V gene's germline CDR1 is SNHLY and CDR2 FYNNEI. This CDR3 is CASRATGSGNTIYF. CDR3 DNA: TGTGCCAGCAGGGCGACAGGCTCTGGAAACACCATATATTTT. Combining the CDR3 with reference TRBV2 and TRBJ1-3 gives the whole variable domain EPEVTQTPSHQVTQMGQEVILRCVPISNHLYFYWYRQILGQKVEFLVSFYNNEISEKSEIFDDQFSVERPDGSNFTLKIRSTKLEDSAMYFCASRATGSGNTIYFGEGSWLTVV.

This chain connects TRBV3-1 (or the pseudogene TRBV3-2) to TRBJ2-3; TRBD2 matches at 8 bases. V dropped 0 bases and J dropped 1; count of bases not matched to a gene: 6. Looked up from germline, CDR1 is LGHDT and CDR2 is YNNKEL (reference sequence). This CDR3 is built from 17 residues. CDR3 protein: CASSQDIAGMGTDTQYF. The DNA for the CDR3 is TGTGCCAGCAGCCAAGATATAGCGGGGATGGGCACAGATACGCAGTATTTT.

V and J are TRBV7-2 and TRBJ2-2, with 9 bases that match TRBD2. Looked up from germline, CDR1 is SGHTA and CDR2 is FQGNSA. This CDR3 has 16 amino acids. Trimming took 1 base from V and 5 from J; bases not matched to a gene: 5. CDR3 bases: TGTGCCAGCAGCTTAGGCATTAGCGGGGGTACCGGGGAGCTGTTTTTT. Translation: CASSLGISGGTGELFF.

This chain connects TRBV5-1 to TRBJ1-1; D is possibly TRBD1 (6 bases). Germline V lookup: CDR1 SGHRS, CDR2 YFSETQ. Trimming stripped 3 bases from V and 3 bases from J, with 18 bases between. CDR3 length: 16 amino acids. CDR3 residues: CASSWGGQLSDTEAFF. In DNA, the CDR3 is TGCGCCAGCAGCTGGGGCGGACAGCTTAGTGACACTGAAGCTTTCTTT.

The rearrangement joins TRBV19 to TRBJ1-1, with 8 positions matching TRBD1. The germline V gene has CDR1 LNHDA and CDR2 SQIVND (reference sequence). This CDR3 comprises 13 residues. V lost 5 bases to trimming and J lost 8 bases; unmatched junction nucleotides: 7. The chain's CDR3 is CASSRDRPREAFF. CDR3 sequence (DNA): TGTGCCAGTAGTCGGGACAGGCCAAGAGAAGCTTTCTTT.

This clone rates as medium-sized. The chain uses TRBV6-2 or TRBV6-3 and TRBJ2-3; 8 nucleotides line up with TRBD1. The CDR3 is 15 amino acids. V gave up 2 bases and J gave up 7 bases; unmatched junction bases: 8. The germline CDR1 and CDR2 sequences are MNHEY and SVGEGT. DNA for the CDR3: TGTGCCAGCAGTTACCATTCAGGGGGCGCAAATACGCAGTATTTT. Protein sequence: CASSYHSGGANTQYF.

V usage is TRBV27 and J usage is TRBJ2-7, with no clear D. Germline V gene sequence: CDR1 MNHEY, CDR2 SMNVEV (reference sequence). Deletions cut 2 bases from V and 3 bases from J, with 8 bases between. The CDR3 sequence is 13 residues long. CDR3: CASSLEPGYEQYV. CDR3 DNA: TGTGCCAGCAGTTTAGAGCCGGGCTACGAGCAGTACGTC.

V gene TRBV7-3 combines with J gene TRBJ2-3, with TRBD1 as a possible D gene (6 bases). V dropped 2 bases and J dropped 4 bases, with 10 bases sitting between them. Germline V gives CDR1 SGHTA, CDR2 FQGTGA. CDR3 length equals 14 residues. CDR3 in amino acids: CASSLGTSADTQYF. CDR3 DNA: TGTGCCAGCAGCTTAGGGACATCAGCAGATACGCAGTATTTT.

This clone was counted only a few times. The V gene is TRBV4-3, the J gene TRBJ1-3; D unresolved. Between the trimmed V and J ends, which lost 0 bases and 0 bases, there was a span of 9 bases. Looked up from germline, CDR1 is LGHNA and CDR2 is YSLEER. The CDR3 totals 16 residues. The CDR3 DNA reads TGCGCCAGCAGCCAAGAATCCACCGGCTCTGGAAACACCATATATTTT. It is translated as CASSQESTGSGNTIYF.

This chain joins TRBV27 and TRBJ1-6; 7 nucleotides line up with TRBD1. The CDR3 runs to 14 residues. Germline CDR1 reads MNHEY; CDR2 reads SMNVEV (reference sequence). V trimming: 2 bases; J trimming: 7 bases; junction bases outside the gene matches: 2. The CDR3 coding sequence is TGTGCCAGCAGTTTAGACAGGGCGAATTCACCCCTCCACTTT. Amino acid sequence: CASSLDRANSPLHF.

This chain links TRBV28 with TRBJ2-6; 8 bases agree with TRBD1. The trim removed 3 bases at V and 0 bases at J, leaving 4 bases unmatched. The V gene's germline CDR1 is MDHEN and CDR2 SYDVKM. This CDR3 has 17 residues. CDR3 nucleotide sequence: TGTGCCAGCAGTTTGCAGGGGGCCGCCTCTGGGGCCAACGTCCTGACTTTC. Protein: CASSLQGAASGANVLTF. Full variable domain (remainder filled in from reference TRBV28 and TRBJ2-6): DVKVTQSSRYLVKRTGEKVFLECVQDMDHENMFWYRQDPGLGLRLIYFSYDVKMKEKGDIPEGYSVSREKKERFSLILESASTNQTSMYLCASSLQGAASGANVLTFGAGSRLTVL.

This chain connects TRBV3-1 (or the pseudogene TRBV3-2) to TRBJ2-2; D is perhaps TRBD1 (5 bases). The CDR3 covers 15 residues. V was cut by 4 bases and J by 6 bases, with 15 bases left in between. Germline CDR1 reads LGHDT; CDR2 reads YNNKEL (reference sequence). CDR3 sequence (DNA): TGTGCCAGCAGCCGGACACCACCCCGGGCCGGGGAGCTGTTTTTT. Translated: CASSRTPPRAGELFF.

The chain links TRBV2 to TRBJ1-5; TRBD1 is a possible D gene (6 bases). The germline V gene encodes CDR1 SNHLY and CDR2 FYNNEI. Trimming pared 5 bases from V and 5 bases from J, leaving 22 bases between. The CDR3 contains 17 residues. As DNA, the CDR3 is TGTGCCAGCAGTCGTCGCCGGGACACCCGAACTGATCAGCCCCAGCATTTT. The encoded protein is CASSRRRDTRTDQPQHF.

This clone was observed a few times. This chain joins TRBV6-6 and TRBJ1-5, with D uncertain. The germline CDR1 and CDR2 sequences are MNHNY and SVGAGI (reference sequence). The CDR3 runs to 14 residues. V was trimmed by 8 bases and J by 4 bases, leaving 15 bases between them. The CDR3 region is CASDRPRGNQPQHF. The CDR3 coding sequence is TGTGCCAGCGATAGACCCAGAGGAAATCAGCCCCAGCATTTT.

Only a few counts were recorded for this clone. The chain employs TRBV10-1 and TRBJ1-5, with 7 bases fitting TRBD1. V lost 6 bases and J lost 5; bases outside the gene matches: 7. Germline CDR1 and CDR2: WNHNN and SYGVQD (reference sequence). There are 14 residues in the CDR3. This chain's CDR3 is CASRPGQRDQPQHF. DNA of the CDR3: TGCGCCAGCAGGCCGGGACAGAGAGATCAGCCCCAGCATTTT.

The V gene is TRBV5-4, the J gene TRBJ2-7; 9 nucleotides agree with TRBD1. CDR1 and CDR2 (germline): SGHNT, YYREEE (reference sequence). This CDR3 contains 16 residues. V dropped 4 bases and J dropped 0; count of bases not matched to a gene: 8. CDR3: CASSHGQGRNSYEQYF. The DNA for the CDR3 is TGTGCCAGCAGCCACGGACAGGGGCGAAACTCCTACGAGCAGTACTTC.

The rearrangement links TRBV7-7 to TRBJ2-2, with D tentatively TRBD1 (5 bases). In germline, CDR1 is SSHAT, CDR2 FNYEAQ (reference sequence). The CDR3 loop spans 14 amino acids. The CDR3 reads CALSVGPGTGELFF. As DNA, the CDR3 is TGTGCTCTCTCCGTGGGGCCCGGGACCGGGGAGCTGTTTTTT.

V gene TRBV14 combines with J gene TRBJ2-2; 14 nucleotides align to TRBD2. Germline assignment: CDR1 SGHDN and CDR2 FVKESK. This CDR3 is 17 amino acids long. After removal of 6 bases from V and 4 bases from J, the junction contained 7 bases not matched to a gene. The DNA for the CDR3 is TGTGCCAGCAGACTGGGACTAGCGGGGGACCTCACCGGGGAGCTGTTTTTT. It codes for CASRLGLAGDLTGELFF.

The count of this clone is one. This chain uses TRBV4-2 with TRBJ1-1; D perhaps matches TRBD1 (5 bases). The CDR3 consists of 20 residues. CDR1 and CDR2 (germline): LGHNA, YNFKEQ. Deletions cut 6 bases from V and 1 base from J, with 30 bases between. CDR3 sequence: CASRQTRWNTNLGGNTEAFF. In DNA, the CDR3 is TGTGCCAGCAGACAAACGCGTTGGAACACAAACCTGGGGGGGAACACTGAAGCTTTCTTT.

In DNA, the CDR3 is TGTGCCAGCAGTGACACAGCAGATACGCAGTATTTT. It is translated as CASSDTADTQYF. The V call is TRBV6-2 or TRBV6-3, the J call TRBJ2-3; D is undetermined. The CDR3 sequence is 12 residues long. From germline, CDR1 is MNHEY and CDR2 SVGEGT. The V end lost 5 bases, the J end lost 4 bases, and 7 bases lay between the germline ends.

This sequence joins TRBV7-2 and TRBJ2-1, with D maybe TRBD2 (5 bases). Trimming took off 5 bases at V and 9 bases at J, with 14 bases between the two ends. Germline-derived CDR1 and CDR2 are SGHTA and FQGNSA. The CDR3 sequence is 13 residues long. CDR3 region: CASSPLAYGEQFF. Written as DNA, the CDR3 is TGTGCCAGCAGCCCTCTAGCTTACGGTGAGCAGTTCTTC.